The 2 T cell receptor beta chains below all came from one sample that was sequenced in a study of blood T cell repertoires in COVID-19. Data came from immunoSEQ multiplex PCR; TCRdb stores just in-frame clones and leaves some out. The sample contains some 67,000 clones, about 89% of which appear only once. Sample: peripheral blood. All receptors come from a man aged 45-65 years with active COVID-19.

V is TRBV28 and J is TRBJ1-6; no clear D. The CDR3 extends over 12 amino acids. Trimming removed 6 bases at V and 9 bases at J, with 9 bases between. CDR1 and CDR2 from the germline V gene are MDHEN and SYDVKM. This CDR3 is CASRSTSSPLHF. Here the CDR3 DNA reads TGTGCCAGCAGATCTACTAGTTCACCCCTCCACTTT.

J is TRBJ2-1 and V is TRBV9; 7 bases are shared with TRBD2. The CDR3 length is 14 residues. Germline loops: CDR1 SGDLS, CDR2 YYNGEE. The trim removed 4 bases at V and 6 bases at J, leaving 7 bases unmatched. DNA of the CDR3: TGTGCCAGCAGCCCGCTGGGAGGGGCCAATGAGCAGTTCTTC. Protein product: CASSPLGGANEQFF.